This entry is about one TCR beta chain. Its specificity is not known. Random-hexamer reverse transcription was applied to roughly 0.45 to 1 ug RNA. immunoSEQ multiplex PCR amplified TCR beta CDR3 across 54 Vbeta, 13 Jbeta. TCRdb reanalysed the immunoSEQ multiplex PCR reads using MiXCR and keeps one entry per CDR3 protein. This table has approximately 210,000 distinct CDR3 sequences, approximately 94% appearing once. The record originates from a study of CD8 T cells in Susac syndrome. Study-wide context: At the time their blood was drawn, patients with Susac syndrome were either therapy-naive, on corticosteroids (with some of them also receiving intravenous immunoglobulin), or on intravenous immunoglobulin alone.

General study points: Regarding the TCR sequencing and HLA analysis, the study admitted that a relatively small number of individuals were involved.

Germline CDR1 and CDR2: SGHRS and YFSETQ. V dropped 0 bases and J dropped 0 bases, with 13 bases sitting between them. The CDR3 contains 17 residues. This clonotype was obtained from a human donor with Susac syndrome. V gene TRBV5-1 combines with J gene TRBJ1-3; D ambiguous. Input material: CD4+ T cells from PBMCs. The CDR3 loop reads CASSLEFPRTSGNTIYF. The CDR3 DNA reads TGCGCCAGCAGCTTGGAGTTTCCGAGGACCTCTGGAAACACCATATATTTT. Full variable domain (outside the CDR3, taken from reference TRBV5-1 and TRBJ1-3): KAGVTQTPRYLIKTRGQQVTLSCSPISGHRSVSWYQQTPGQGLQFLFEYFSETQRNKGNFPGRFSGRQFSNSRSEMNVSTLELGDSALYLCASSLEFPRTSGNTIYFGEGSWLTVV.